This T cell receptor beta chain stems from a study of OX40 agonist ivuxolimab in advanced cancers. Study-wide context: Ivuxolimab, which targeted the costimulatory receptor OX40 (CD134), was an agonistic, fully human IgG2 monoclonal antibody. Intravenous ivuxolimab was administered to patients every 2 weeks at six dose levels: 0.01, 0.1, 0.3, 1.5, 3 and 10 mg/kg. Of the approximately 53 patients in dose escalation, approximately 20 had hepatocellular carcinoma, about 15 had melanoma, 9 had renal cell carcinoma and 9 had head and neck cancer. A male proportion of 70% to 90% and a mean age of approximately 60 years, ranging from 23 to 79, were recorded for the dose-escalation cohort. Patients were allowed to have had prior anti-PD-1, anti-PD-L1 or anti-CTLA-4 therapy, and less than 45% of the dose-escalation patients had previously received checkpoint inhibitors. Three dose-escalation patients achieved partial responses, one with hepatocellular carcinoma and two with cutaneous melanoma. Peripheral TCRbeta sequencing was intended to test whether TCR sequence diversity was altered and clonal T-cell expansion was caused by ivuxolimab. The paper reports the monotherapy dose-escalation portion (N of about 50 patients) of the phase I ivuxolimab trial.

To sequence the TCRbeta CDR3 region, genomic DNA was isolated from the sorted cells. The immunoSEQ Assay was used to sequence the TCRbeta CDR3 regions. Sourced from immuneACCESS, this table was stored by TCRdb with only in-frame sequences that have V and J called. A share of the clones is absent; for the studies checked, an unresolved V gene accounts for under half, and the remainder has no known explanation. This sample comprises 65,000 to 70,000 clones, more than 60% of them detected only once. The top ten clonotypes cover roughly 1.5% of the sample. The study at large found these results: After ivuxolimab, CD8+ T cells had more expanded clones than CD4+ T cells on average. Partial responders in the 0.1-3.0 mg/kg groups had among the lowest normalized peripheral clonal expansion, especially among CD8+ T cells. Low levels of normalized T-cell clonal expansion were also shown by some nonresponding patients. At doses of 0.1 to 3.0 mg/kg, clonal expansion of both CD4+ and CD8+ blood T cells was observed from baseline to week 6. The antigen specificity of the clonally expanded peripheral T cells was not determined.

The trial excluded patients who had a history of autoimmune disease or were on systemic immunosuppression. Peripheral blood for TCR sequencing was collected from all dose cohorts at baseline, on cycle 4 day 1, and on cycle 7 day 1. The samples were drawn from a first-in-human, open-label, multicenter phase I dose-escalation trial of ivuxolimab. Adults with locally advanced or metastatic melanoma, renal cell, hepatocellular, or head and neck squamous cell carcinoma were enrolled in the trial. Before TCR sequencing, CD4+ and CD8+ T cells were separately sorted from peripheral blood. This clone was seen a few times. The antigen it recognizes is unknown. Within one base of it there is no much larger clone, and no base qualities were kept. The germline V gene encodes CDR1 ENHRY and CDR2 SYGVKD. The CDR3 contains 15 residues, cysteine and phenylalanine counted. Only the CDR3 portion is preserved as DNA: 45 bases, with reading frame beginning at the first base. Between the V and J ends, shortened by 7 bases and 3 bases respectively, the junction contains 16 bases.

The TCR was taken from an adult with an advanced solid tumor such as melanoma, head and neck, liver or kidney cancer. Here the sequenced sample was CD4+ or CD8+ T cells sorted from blood, taken in a trial of the OX40 agonist ivuxolimab. The V and J genes are TRBV10-3 and TRBJ1-5; a confident D gene designation cannot be given. The sequence in DNA is TGTGCCATCAAATCGTCCGGCGGTCCCAATCAGCCCCAGCATTTT. It translates to CAIKSSGGPNQPQHF.